One sample yielded the 13 T cell receptor beta chains listed below, sequenced in a study of patients and donors after allogeneic stem cell transplantation. TCRdb independently ran MiXCR on the RT-PCR reads; one entry per CDR3 protein. This table holds about 960,000 distinct CDR3 sequences, about a sixth found once. Sequencing input: blood, either unsorted or a sorted T cell fraction (not recorded which). The receptors shown here come from a human donor who was either an allogeneic HSCT recipient or a stem cell or donor lymphocyte infusion donor (not recorded which). It is not recorded whose cells these are; they may come from a transplant donor.

The rearrangement uses TRBV10-3 and TRBJ2-7; 7 nucleotides line up with TRBD1. CDR1 is ENHRY and CDR2 is SYGVKD in the germline V gene. With V trimmed by 2 bases and J by 4 bases, 8 bases remained unmatched. The CDR3 contains 15 residues. DNA for the CDR3: TGTGCCATCAGTGAGGAGGGGGCCCTCCTATACGAGCAGTACTTC. This translates into CAISEEGALLYEQYF.

This clonotype showed up just a few times. This chain's CDR3 is CASSQVPPGGGTDTQYF. CDR3 nucleotide sequence: TGCGCCAGCAGCCAAGTTCCGCCGGGAGGGGGGACTGATACGCAGTATTTT. The gene calls are TRBV4-1 and TRBJ2-3, with 8 bases that match TRBD2. There are 17 residues in the CDR3. Trimming took 1 base from V and 6 from J; bases not matched to a gene: 12. Germline CDR1 and CDR2: MGHRA and YSYEKL.

This clonotype was seen only a few times. This chain uses TRBV27 with TRBJ2-3; D remains unclear. CDR1 is MNHEY, CDR2 SMNVEV, per germline (reference sequence). The CDR3 covers 13 residues. With 4 bases removed from V and 5 bases from J, the gap between germline ends came to 10 bases. The CDR3 DNA follows: TGTGCCAGCAGTTCCCTCTTTCAAGATACGCAGTATTTT. This encodes CASSSLFQDTQYF.

The J gene is TRBJ1-6, the V gene TRBV7-3; 10 bases are a match to TRBD1. V dropped 1 base and J dropped 8; count of bases not matched to a gene: 2. CDR1 is SGHTA and CDR2 is FQGTGA in the germline V gene. The CDR3 covers 15 residues. The CDR3, as DNA: TGTGCCAGCAGCTTAATAGGGACAGGGGATTCACCCCTCCACTTT. This encodes CASSLIGTGDSPLHF.

This chain connects TRBV27 to TRBJ2-1; TRBD1 is a possible D gene (5 bases). Trimming cost V 0 bases and J 3 bases, with 12 bases left between them. The CDR3 spans 16 residues. The germline V gene has CDR1 MNHEY and CDR2 SMNVEV (reference sequence). CDR3 in DNA: TGTGCCAGCAGTTTATCGGCAGGGCGCAACTACAATGAGCAGTTCTTC. Its protein is CASSLSAGRNYNEQFF.

This clonotype has more than one count but fewer than ten. The chain employs TRBV24-1 and TRBJ2-7; no clear D gene. The length of the CDR3 is 13 residues. Germline V CDR1 and CDR2: KGHDR, SFDVKD. The ends were cut back, 7 bases at V and 3 bases at J, with 12 bases in the middle. The CDR3 is CATRTPRFYEQYF. CDR3 bases: TGTGCCACCAGAACCCCCCGGTTCTACGAGCAGTACTTC.

This clonotype turned up a few times. The rearrangement uses TRBV5-5 and TRBJ1-1; D ambiguous. The length of the CDR3 is 16 residues. Germline-derived CDR1 and CDR2 are SGHKS and YYEKEE (reference sequence). Trimming took 0 bases from V and 1 from J, leaving 13 bases between them. This CDR3 is CASSLVTLASNTEAFF. The CDR3 nucleotides are TGTGCCAGCAGCTTGGTGACATTGGCTTCGAACACTGAAGCTTTCTTT.

This chain joins TRBV19 and TRBJ1-1; 9 nucleotides match TRBD1. Germline V gene lookup returns CDR1 LNHDA and CDR2 SQIVND (reference sequence). There are 15 residues in the CDR3. The V and J ends lost 0 bases and 5 bases, in that order; junction bases with no gene match: 4. Here the CDR3 reads CASSIEGQGWTEAFF. Written as DNA, the CDR3 is TGTGCCAGTAGTATAGAGGGACAGGGCTGGACTGAAGCTTTCTTT. The complete variable domain, with remaining parts taken from reference TRBV19 and TRBJ1-1, reads DGGITQSPKYLFRKEGQNVTLSCEQNLNHDAMYWYRQDPGQGLRLIYYSQIVNDFQKGDIAEGYSVSREKKESFPLTVTSAQKNPTAFYLCASSIEGQGWTEAFFGQGTRLTVV.

The chain uses TRBV29-1 and TRBJ1-1, with D unresolved. CDR1 is SQVTM, CDR2 ANQGSEA, per germline. The CDR3 consists of 10 residues. V gave up 7 bases and J gave up 2 bases, with 5 bases separating them. The CDR3 sequence: CSAVNTEAFF. The CDR3, as DNA: TGCAGCGCTGTCAACACTGAAGCTTTCTTT.

This clonotype was picked up a small number of times. The chain is built from TRBV12-3 or TRBV12-4 and TRBJ1-6; maybe TRBD1 (6 bases). Trimming took off 2 bases at V and 1 base at J, with 12 bases between the two ends. The CDR3 runs to 17 residues. In DNA, the CDR3 is TGTGCCAGCAGTTTATATCGGGACACGTCCTATAATTCACCCCTCCACTTT. Translation gives CASSLYRDTSYNSPLHF.

This clonotype was counted at least ten times. The rearrangement uses TRBV5-6 and TRBJ2-1; D possibly corresponds to TRBD1 (5 bases). The CDR3 covers 14 residues. The germline gives CDR1 SGHDT, CDR2 YYEEEE. Trimming removed 1 base from V and 2 bases from J, with 7 bases in between. The DNA for the CDR3 is TGTGCCAGCAGCTTGTACAGGACCTACAATGAGCAGTTCTTC. It is translated as CASSLYRTYNEQFF. Full variable domain (outside the CDR3, taken from reference TRBV5-6 and TRBJ2-1): DAGVTQSPTHLIKTRGQQVTLRCSPKSGHDTVSWYQQALGQGPQFIFQYYEEEERQRGNFPDRFSGHQFPNYSSELNVNALLLGDSALYLCASSLYRTYNEQFFGPGTRLTVL.

The chain combines TRBV13 with TRBJ2-7; 10 bases match TRBD1. Trimming at V came to 2 bases and at J to 2 bases, leaving 9 bases not matched to a gene. The CDR3 spans 17 residues. Germline loops: CDR1 PRHDT, CDR2 FYEKMQ (reference sequence). The CDR3 sequence is CASSLTRGQGGTYEQYF. CDR3 DNA sequence: TGTGCCAGCAGCTTAACCCGTGGACAGGGGGGAACCTACGAGCAGTACTTC.

V gene TRBV5-4 combines with J gene TRBJ2-3; 7 bases are shared with TRBD1. Unmatched junction bases numbered 7, after V lost 3 bases and J lost 0 bases. This CDR3 contains 16 residues. CDR1 SGHNT and CDR2 YYREEE come from the germline V gene (reference sequence). CDR3 amino acids: CASSWGTVISTDTQYF. The DNA for the CDR3 is TGTGCCAGCAGCTGGGGGACAGTGATCAGCACAGATACGCAGTATTTT.